The sequence of this TCR beta chain was determined in a study of T cell responses to AZD1222 COVID-19 vaccine. To note about this clone: Its matching antigen is unknown.

Findings and limits, study-wide: Targets within unmutated variant regions were reportedly found for nearly half of spike-specific TCRs.

V lost 7 bases and J lost 7; bases outside the gene matches: 9. CDR3 length: 15 residues. Germline values: CDR1 MDHEN, CDR2 SYDVKM. TCRdb's table, derived via immunoSEQ multiplex PCR, lists solely in-frame clones and lacks some. The top ten hold about 3% of the sample, which has 150,000 or so clones, around 89% seen once. This clonotype originated in an adult in good health. The sample consisted of peripheral blood, taken on day 0 of AZD1222 vaccination. The chain uses TRBV28 and TRBJ1-5, with 11 nucleotides matching TRBD1. CDR3 in amino acids: CASIQGQGVGQPQHF. CDR3 coding DNA: TGTGCCAGCATTCAGGGACAGGGGGTGGGACAGCCCCAGCATTTT.